One and the same sample provided the 6 T cell receptor beta chains below, sequenced in a study of blood T cell repertoires in COVID-19. The repertoire was sequenced with immunoSEQ multiplex PCR; TCRdb's copy has only in-frame clones and lacks some. The profile shows around 130,000 clones, around 78% of them singletons. What was sequenced was peripheral blood. These receptors came from a human donor in a cohort sampled during active COVID-19.

The chain combines TRBV18 with TRBJ1-1; the D is unclear. Germline-derived CDR1 and CDR2 are KGHSH and LQKENI. The V end lost 8 bases, the J end lost 3 bases, and 19 bases lay between the germline ends. The length of the CDR3 is 15 residues. The DNA of the CDR3 is TGTGCCAGCGCGCGCAACGGAGGTGGGGACACTGAAGCTTTCTTT. It encodes CASARNGGGDTEAFF.

The chain has TRBV14 and TRBJ2-7, with D uncertain. This CDR3 comprises 14 residues. V was clipped by 3 bases and J by 6 bases, with 15 bases between them. CDR1 SGHDN and CDR2 FVKESK come from the germline V gene. CDR3 residues: CASSHPGRLGEQYF. The CDR3 region has the DNA TGTGCCAGCAGCCATCCGGGTCGGCTTGGCGAGCAGTACTTC. The complete variable domain, with remaining parts taken from reference TRBV14 and TRBJ2-7, reads EAGVTQFPSHSVIEKGQTVTLRCDPISGHDNLYWYRRVMGKEIKFLLHFVKESKQDESGMPNNRFLAERTGGTYSTLKVQPAELEDSGVYFCASSHPGRLGEQYFGPGTRLTVT.

The rearrangement links TRBV6-1 to TRBJ2-3; maybe TRBD2 (5 bases). Per the germline V gene, CDR1 is MNHNS and CDR2 is SASEGT. There are 16 residues in the CDR3. The V end was cut by 2 bases, the J end by 5 bases, with 17 bases between. CDR3 sequence reads: CASSETGNPLEDTQYF. CDR3 in DNA: TGTGCCAGCAGTGAAACCGGGAACCCCCTCGAAGATACGCAGTATTTT.

This clone has more than one count but fewer than ten. The genes are TRBV11-2 and TRBJ2-1; D ambiguous. V lost 5 bases, J lost 0 bases, and 11 bases lay in between. From germline, CDR1 is SGHAT and CDR2 FQNNGV. The CDR3 loop spans 15 amino acids. As DNA, the CDR3 is TGTGCCAGCAGCGTTCTAAAAACCTCCTACAATGAGCAGTTCTTC. Translated, it gives CASSVLKTSYNEQFF.

The chain joins TRBV19 to TRBJ1-6, with D possibly being TRBD1 (6 bases). This CDR3 is 14 amino acids long. Germline CDR1 reads LNHDA; CDR2 reads SQIVND (reference sequence). The ends were cut back, 3 bases at V and 8 bases at J, with 11 bases in the middle. The CDR3 spells CASSIGQKDSPLHF. The CDR3 DNA is TGTGCCAGTAGTATCGGACAGAAGGATTCACCCCTCCACTTT. Full variable domain (remainder filled in from reference TRBV19 and TRBJ1-6): DGGITQSPKYLFRKEGQNVTLSCEQNLNHDAMYWYRQDPGQGLRLIYYSQIVNDFQKGDIAEGYSVSREKKESFPLTVTSAQKNPTAFYLCASSIGQKDSPLHFGNGTRLTVT.

This chain links TRBV29-1 with TRBJ2-6; 8 bases agree with TRBD1. The V and J ends lost 4 bases and 2 bases, in that order; junction bases with no gene match: 13. Germline-derived CDR1 and CDR2 are SQVTM and ANQGSEA. This CDR3 is 18 amino acids long. The CDR3 protein is CSVAAQGANRAGANVLTF. The CDR3 nucleotides read TGCAGCGTTGCCGCCCAGGGGGCGAATAGGGCTGGGGCCAACGTCCTGACTTTC.